This T cell receptor beta chain appears in the sequencing data of a study of neurological immune-mediated disorders. Whole-study context: Of about 35 multiple sclerosis patients, roughly 30 were relapsing-remitting and 3 secondary progressive. General study findings and limits: Sharing of CDR3 amino acid sequences among expanded clones across subjects was absent, suggesting private repertoires in all groups. No clinical or MRI feature was associated with the multiple sclerosis repertoire cluster. HTLV-1-associated myelopathy had the most TCR clonal expansion, whereas multiple sclerosis had the least (lower than in healthy controls).

TCRdb itself ran the 5' RACE reads through MiXCR, one entry per CDR3 protein. The data show around 53,000 distinct CDR3 sequences, about 4% seen once. This clonotype was counted at least ten times. Its antigen is unknown. There are 13 residues in the CDR3. Germline V gene data show CDR1 as MNHNY and CDR2 as SVGAGI (reference sequence). V lost 6 bases and J lost 6, with 14 bases in between. This clonotype was obtained from a man in his fifties or sixties with multiple sclerosis. The gene calls are TRBV6-6 and TRBJ2-5; no clear D gene. Specimen: PBMCs. Here the CDR3 reads CASREHAVKTQYF. In nucleotides, the CDR3 is TGTGCCAGCAGGGAGCACGCGGTAAAGACCCAGTACTTC.